These 11 T cell receptor beta chains share one sample of origin, sequenced in a study of a mutant IDH1 vaccine in newly diagnosed glioma. Data came from immunoSEQ multiplex PCR; TCRdb stores just in-frame clones and leaves some out. This sample yields 50,000 to 65,000 clones, of which around 86% are seen a single time; more than 3% belongs to the top ten. Which antigens these TCRs recognize remains unknown. Time point defined: week 47, end of study. Alongside topical imiquimod, each dose of vaccine comprised 300 ug of mutant IDH1 20-mer peptide. The input for sequencing was PBMCs, taken from a glioma patient whose treatment included an IDH1 peptide vaccine. The receptor source for this set is a woman in her 50s with glioma.

The genes are TRBV29-1 and TRBJ2-7; D possibly corresponds to TRBD1 (6 bases). V dropped 7 bases and J dropped 4 bases, with 11 bases sitting between them. Germline V lookup: CDR1 SQVTM, CDR2 ANQGSEA. CDR3 length equals 11 residues. CDR3 coding DNA: TGCAGCGGTGGGACATTATACGAGCAGTACTTC. As protein: CSGGTLYEQYF.

The gene calls are TRBV28 and TRBJ1-2; D is unresolved. The CDR3 runs to 13 residues. V was clipped by 5 bases and J by 3 bases, with 10 bases between them. Germline V gene data show CDR1 as MDHEN and CDR2 as SYDVKM. DNA for the CDR3: TGTGCCAGCAGTAAAATAGCGGACTATGGCTACACCTTC. Translated, it gives CASSKIADYGYTF.

The chain combines TRBV19 with TRBJ1-1; D not resolved. The CDR3 runs 14 residues. V lost 1 base and J lost 0, with 6 bases in between. The germline CDR1 and CDR2 sequences are LNHDA and SQIVND (reference sequence). The DNA of the CDR3 is TGTGCCAGTAGTATAGGCAGAGTGAACACTGAAGCTTTCTTT. Translating it yields CASSIGRVNTEAFF.

The gene calls are TRBV5-6 and TRBJ2-5; D not resolved. Per the germline V gene, CDR1 is SGHDT and CDR2 is YYEEEE. This CDR3 has 12 amino acids. V dropped 1 base and J dropped 7 bases, with 8 bases sitting between them. This chain's CDR3 is CASSLTAGTQYF. The CDR3, as DNA: TGTGCCAGCAGCTTGACGGCTGGGACCCAGTACTTC.

This chain links TRBV5-4 with TRBJ2-3, with TRBD1 matching 9 bases. V was pared by 4 bases and J by 1 base, with 4 bases of the junction left unmatched. Germline CDR1 and CDR2: SGHNT and YYREEE (reference sequence). CDR3 size: 15 residues. The CDR3 DNA follows: TGTGCCAGCAGCCCAAGGACAGGGGGCACAGATACGCAGTATTTT. Protein product: CASSPRTGGTDTQYF.

The chain couples TRBV7-9 to TRBJ2-5, with D possibly being TRBD1 (6 bases). Germline V gene lookup returns CDR1 SEHNR and CDR2 FQNEAQ (reference sequence). Trimming shortened V by 5 bases and J by 4 bases, and 26 bases separated the two germline ends. The CDR3 length is 18 residues. CDR3 sequence: CASSPSPGTREYGETQYF. The CDR3 bases are TGTGCCAGCAGCCCCTCCCCCGGGACAAGGGAGTATGGAGAGACCCAGTACTTC. The variable domain in full, completed from reference TRBV7-9 and TRBJ2-5, reads DTGVSQNPRHKITKRGQNVTFRCDPISEHNRLYWYRQTLGQGPEFLTYFQNEAQLEKSRLLSDRFSAERPKGSFSTLEIQRTEQGDSAMYLCASSPSPGTREYGETQYFGPGTRLLVL.

The rearrangement uses TRBV5-4 and TRBJ2-3; D call uncertain. CDR1 is SGHNT, CDR2 YYREEE, per germline (reference sequence). This CDR3 contains 14 residues. V was shortened by 0 bases and J by 2 bases, with 7 bases between the two germline ends. CDR3 nucleotides: TGTGCCAGCAGCTTGGAGGGTTTCACAGATACGCAGTATTTT. It specifies CASSLEGFTDTQYF.

The chain uses TRBV18 and TRBJ1-1; unclear D gene. The CDR3 loop spans 21 amino acids. Trimming removed 4 bases from V and 1 base from J, with 31 bases in between. Germline V lookup: CDR1 KGHSH, CDR2 LQKENI. DNA of the CDR3: TGTGCCAGCTCACGGCAAAGGTCTAGTAGGGTACAAAGAGGATGGAACACTGAAGCTTTCTTT. This sequence encodes CASSRQRSSRVQRGWNTEAFF.

The V gene is TRBV7-8, the J gene TRBJ1-4, with D perhaps TRBD1 (5 bases). This CDR3 has 15 residues. The germline V gene has CDR1 SGHVS and CDR2 FQNEAQ. Trimming took 5 bases from V and 3 from J, leaving 13 bases between them. CDR3 residues: CASSGRRTPNEKLFF. In DNA, the CDR3 is TGTGCCAGCAGCGGACGAAGGACACCTAATGAAAAACTGTTTTTT.

V usage is TRBV14 and J usage is TRBJ1-3, with a tentative D call TRBD1 (5 bases). The V end lost 6 bases, the J end lost 2 bases, and 5 bases lay between the germline ends. This CDR3 is 12 amino acids long. Germline-derived CDR1 and CDR2 are SGHDN and FVKESK. The CDR3 loop reads CASRGPGNTIYF. DNA for the CDR3: TGTGCCAGCAGGGGGCCTGGAAACACCATATATTTT.

V and J are TRBV6-1 and TRBJ1-1; D not resolved. The V gene's germline CDR1 is MNHNS and CDR2 SASEGT. The CDR3 runs to 13 residues. V shed 6 bases and J shed 2 bases, with 10 bases lying between them. CDR3 amino acids: CASRDPINTEAFF. CDR3 coding DNA: TGTGCCAGCAGAGACCCCATAAACACTGAAGCTTTCTTT.